A single sample is the source of the 19 T cell receptor beta chains below, sequenced in a study of T cell responses to AZD1222 COVID-19 vaccine. Using immunoSEQ multiplex PCR, the repertoire was profiled, and TCRdb retains in-frame clones only, with some absent. The profile shows about 29,000 clones, 93% of them singletons. The specimen was peripheral blood, collected on day 0 of AZD1222 vaccination. Source of these receptors: an adult in good health.

This clone appeared once. V gene TRBV6-7 combines with J gene TRBJ1-5, with D perhaps matching TRBD1 (6 bases). Being an ORF, TRBV6-7 has a function that is uncertain. The V and J ends lost 1 base and 6 bases respectively, with 19 bases between them. The CDR3 length is 17 residues. The CDR3 reads CASSYCSRTAFTQPQHF. The CDR3 DNA follows: TGTGCCAGCAGTTACTGTTCACGGACAGCCTTTACTCAGCCCCAGCATTTT.

The gene calls are TRBV3-1 (or the pseudogene TRBV3-2) and TRBJ2-7; D unclear. V was cut by 4 bases and J by 1 base, with 14 bases left in between. There are 15 residues in the CDR3. Germline V lookup: CDR1 LGHDT, CDR2 YNNKEL (reference sequence). The CDR3 loop is CASSLHGKLSYEQYF. CDR3 bases: TGTGCCAGCAGCCTCCATGGGAAATTATCCTACGAGCAGTACTTC.

The rearrangement uses TRBV3-1 (or the pseudogene TRBV3-2) and TRBJ2-5, with 11 bases aligning to TRBD2. Germline V gene lookup returns CDR1 LGHDT and CDR2 YNNKEL (reference sequence). This CDR3 is built from 18 residues. Trimming removed 5 bases from V and 4 bases from J; junction bases left unmatched: 15. The CDR3 reads CASSLAALLAGDRETQYF. For the CDR3, the DNA is TGTGCCAGCAGCTTAGCAGCTCTACTAGCGGGGGACCGAGAGACCCAGTACTTC.

The chain is built from TRBV5-1 and TRBJ1-2; no firm D call. This CDR3 contains 13 residues. The V gene lost 0 bases and the J gene lost 2 bases, with 5 bases spanning the gap. CDR1 SGHRS and CDR2 YFSETQ come from the germline V gene. The DNA for the CDR3 is TGCGCCAGCAGCTTGGGGGAAAACTATGGCTACACCTTC. Amino acids: CASSLGENYGYTF.

The rearrangement links TRBV29-1 to TRBJ1-2; D not resolved. Per the germline V gene, CDR1 is SQVTM and CDR2 is ANQGSEA. The CDR3 extends over 11 amino acids. Trimming shortened V by 5 bases and J by 8 bases, and 12 bases separated the two germline ends. DNA for the CDR3: TGCAGCGTTCACCGGAGGGTAGGCTACACCTTC. It encodes CSVHRRVGYTF. Based on the CDR3 plus reference TRBV29-1 and TRBJ1-2, the full variable domain is SAVISQKPSRDICQRGTSLTIQCQVDSQVTMMFWYRQQPGQSLTLIATANQGSEATYESGFVIDKFPISRPNLTFSTLTVSNMSPEDSSIYLCSVHRRVGYTFGSGTRLTVV.

The rearrangement links TRBV7-9 to TRBJ1-4, with D possibly matching TRBD1 (6 bases). The CDR3 runs 15 residues. The germline V and J ends were trimmed by 5 bases and 4 bases, with 14 bases remaining between them. Germline CDR1 and CDR2: SEHNR and FQNEAQ (reference sequence). The CDR3 here is CASSTLTGINEKLFF. The CDR3 DNA is TGTGCCAGCAGCACCCTCACAGGGATTAATGAAAAACTGTTTTTT.

The table lists this clone with a count of one. This chain joins TRBV27 and TRBJ2-7, with D possibly being TRBD1 or TRBD2 (5 bases each). CDR3 size: 14 residues. The germline CDR1 and CDR2 sequences are MNHEY and SMNVEV (reference sequence). Trimming cost V 3 bases and J 1 base, with 10 bases left between them. The CDR3 loop reads CASSLRGESYEQYF. In DNA, the CDR3 is TGTGCCAGCAGTTTGCGAGGGGAGTCCTACGAGCAGTACTTC.

This clone is a singleton in its sample. The CDR3 DNA reads as TGTGCCAGCAGTTTTATCAGCAATCAGCCCCAGCATTTT. It is translated as CASSFISNQPQHF. The chain has TRBV12-3 or TRBV12-4 and TRBJ1-5, with no clear D. This CDR3 region has 13 residues. Trimming took off 3 bases at V and 1 base at J, with 4 bases between the two ends.

This chain uses TRBV7-9 with TRBJ1-1, with D hard to call. Trimming took 5 bases from V and 0 from J, leaving 7 bases between them. CDR1 SEHNR and CDR2 FQNEAQ come from the germline V gene (reference sequence). This CDR3 contains 13 residues. CDR3 coding DNA: TGTGCCAGCAGCCGCGGGGTGAACACTGAAGCTTTCTTT. This encodes CASSRGVNTEAFF.

The gene calls are TRBV4-3 and TRBJ2-3; either TRBD1 or TRBD2 may fit D (5 bases each). CDR1 and CDR2 from the germline V gene are LGHNA and YSLEER. The CDR3 runs 22 residues. V shed 3 bases and J shed 0 bases, with 31 bases lying between them. The CDR3 is CASSQQRSRGRLKKTSTDTQYF. DNA of the CDR3: TGCGCCAGCAGCCAGCAGAGATCAAGGGGACGACTAAAAAAAACTAGCACAGATACGCAGTATTTT.

This chain links TRBV10-2 with TRBJ2-3; 7 bases are a match to TRBD2. Germline V lookup: CDR1 WSHSY, CDR2 SAAADI. V lost 2 bases and J lost 4; bases outside the gene matches: 3. The CDR3 is 14 amino acids. The DNA of the CDR3 is TGCGCCAGCAGTGAGGGGGAGGGGCCAGATACGCAGTATTTT. Residues: CASSEGEGPDTQYF.

The J gene is TRBJ1-2, the V gene TRBV30; D gene ambiguous. The CDR3 is made up of 14 amino acids. The germline V and J ends were trimmed by 0 bases and 8 bases, with 16 bases remaining between them. From germline, CDR1 is GTSNPN and CDR2 SVGIG (reference sequence). In nucleotides, the CDR3 is TGTGCCTGGAGTGTAGGCGCGGGCCTAGGGGGCTACACCTTC. Protein: CAWSVGAGLGGYTF.

The gene calls are TRBV5-4 and TRBJ1-1, with no clear D. Germline V gene sequence: CDR1 SGHNT, CDR2 YYREEE (reference sequence). This CDR3 is 13 amino acids long. The ends were cut back, 3 bases at V and 6 bases at J, with 12 bases in the middle. CDR3 in amino acids: CASSSYIPAEAFF. The CDR3 nucleotides are TGTGCCAGCAGCTCCTACATCCCAGCTGAAGCTTTCTTT.

This CDR3 is CASSLTPDIVSYEQYF. The CDR3 DNA reads TGTGCCAGCAGCTTGACTCCGGACATCGTATCCTACGAGCAGTACTTC. This chain links TRBV5-4 with TRBJ2-7; tentative D call: TRBD1 (5 bases). The CDR3 runs 16 residues. The germline V gene has CDR1 SGHNT and CDR2 YYREEE (reference sequence). Trimming removed 1 base at V and 1 base at J, with 15 bases between.

The chain carries TRBV4-3 and TRBJ2-1; 11 bases map to TRBD1. Unmatched junction bases numbered 1, after V lost 0 bases and J lost 3 bases. CDR1 and CDR2 (germline): LGHNA, YSLEER. The CDR3 has 16 residues. The CDR3 DNA reads TGCGCCAGCAGCCAAGACGGGACAGGGGGCTACAATGAGCAGTTCTTC. Residues: CASSQDGTGGYNEQFF.

J is TRBJ1-3 and V is TRBV7-8; 10 nucleotides match TRBD1. This CDR3 is built from 18 residues. CDR1 and CDR2 (germline): SGHVS, FQNEAQ. Trimming took 1 base from V and 0 from J; bases not matched to a gene: 6. The CDR3 nucleotides read TGTGCCAGCAGCTTAGGATCCTGGACAGGGGGCTCTGGAAACACCATATATTTT. It yields the protein CASSLGSWTGGSGNTIYF.

This clone was detected only once. The gene calls are TRBV30 and TRBJ2-7; the match to TRBD1 covers 11 bases. The CDR3 contains 13 residues. The germline gives CDR1 GTSNPN, CDR2 SVGIG (reference sequence). After removal of 5 bases from V and 2 bases from J, the junction contained 2 bases not matched to a gene. The CDR3 protein is CAWGGQGAYEQYF. The DNA of the CDR3 is TGTGCCTGGGGGGGACAGGGGGCCTACGAGCAGTACTTC.

The chain joins TRBV6-5 to TRBJ2-7, with TRBD2 identical over 9 bases. The germline V gene has CDR1 MNHEY and CDR2 SVGAGI. The V and J ends lost 6 bases and 2 bases, in that order; junction bases with no gene match: 8. The CDR3 sequence is 15 residues long. The CDR3: CASSQLAGRAYEQYF. Written as DNA, the CDR3 is TGTGCCAGCAGCCAGCTAGCGGGAAGAGCCTACGAGCAGTACTTC.

This sequence joins TRBV4-1 and TRBJ1-2; the D is unclear. The V gene lost 1 base and the J gene lost 8 bases, with 17 bases spanning the gap. Germline-derived CDR1 and CDR2 are MGHRA and YSYEKL. The length of the CDR3 is 15 residues. DNA of the CDR3: TGCGCCAGCAGCCAAGGCCCCGGGATCCTGAGGGGCTACACCTTC. It encodes CASSQGPGILRGYTF.